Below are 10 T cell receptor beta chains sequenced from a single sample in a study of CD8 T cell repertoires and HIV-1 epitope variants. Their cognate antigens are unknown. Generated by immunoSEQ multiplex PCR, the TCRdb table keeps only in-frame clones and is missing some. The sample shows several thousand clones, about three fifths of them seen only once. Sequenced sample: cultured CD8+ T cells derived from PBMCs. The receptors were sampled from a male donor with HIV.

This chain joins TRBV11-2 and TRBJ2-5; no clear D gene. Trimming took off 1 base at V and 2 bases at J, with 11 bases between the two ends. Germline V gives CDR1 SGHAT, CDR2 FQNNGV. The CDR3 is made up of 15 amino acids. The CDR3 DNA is TGTGCCAGCAGCTTAGGGCGAGAACTACAAGAGACCCAGTACTTC. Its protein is CASSLGRELQETQYF.

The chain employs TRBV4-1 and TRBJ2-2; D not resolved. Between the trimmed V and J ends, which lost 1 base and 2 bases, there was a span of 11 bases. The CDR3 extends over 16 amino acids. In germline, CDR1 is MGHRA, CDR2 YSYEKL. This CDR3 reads CASSQGDRTNTGELFF. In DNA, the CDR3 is TGCGCCAGCAGCCAAGGTGATCGTACTAACACCGGGGAGCTGTTTTTT.

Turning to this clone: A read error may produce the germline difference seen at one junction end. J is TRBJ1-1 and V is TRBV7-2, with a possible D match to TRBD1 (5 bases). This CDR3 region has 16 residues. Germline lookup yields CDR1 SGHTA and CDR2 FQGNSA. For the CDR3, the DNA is TGCGCCAGCAGCCAAGATGTTGGGCAGGGGAACACTGAAGCTTTCTTT. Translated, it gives CASSQDVGQGNTEAFF. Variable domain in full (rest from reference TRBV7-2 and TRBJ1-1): GAGVSQSPSNKVTEKGKDVELRCDPISGHTALYWYRQSLGQGLEFLIYFQGNSAPDKSGLPSDRFSAERTGGSVSTLTIQRTQQEDSAVYLCASSQDVGQGNTEAFFGQGTRLTVV.

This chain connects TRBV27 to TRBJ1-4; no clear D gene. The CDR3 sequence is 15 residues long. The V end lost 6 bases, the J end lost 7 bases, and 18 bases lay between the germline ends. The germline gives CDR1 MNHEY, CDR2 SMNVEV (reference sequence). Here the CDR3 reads CASRRGGSWFEKLFF. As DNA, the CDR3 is TGTGCCAGCAGACGTGGAGGATCATGGTTTGAAAAACTGTTTTTT.

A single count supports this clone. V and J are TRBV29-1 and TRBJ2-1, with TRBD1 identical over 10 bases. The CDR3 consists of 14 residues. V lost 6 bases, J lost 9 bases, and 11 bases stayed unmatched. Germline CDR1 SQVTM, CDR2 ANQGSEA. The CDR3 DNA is TGCAGCGTCAGGACAGGGGGAATTTCGGGTGAGCAGTTCTTC. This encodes CSVRTGGISGEQFF.

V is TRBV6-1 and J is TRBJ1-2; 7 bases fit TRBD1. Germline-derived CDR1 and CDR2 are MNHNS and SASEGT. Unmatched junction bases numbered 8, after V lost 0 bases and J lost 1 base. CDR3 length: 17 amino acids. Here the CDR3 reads CASSEALLGDSNYGYTF. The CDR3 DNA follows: TGTGCCAGCAGTGAAGCGCTTCTTGGGGACAGTAACTATGGCTACACCTTC.

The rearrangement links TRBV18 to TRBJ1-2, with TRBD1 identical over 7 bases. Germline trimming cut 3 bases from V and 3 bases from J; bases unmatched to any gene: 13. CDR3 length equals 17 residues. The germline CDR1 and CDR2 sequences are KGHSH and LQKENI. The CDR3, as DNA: TGTGCCAGCTCACCGTGGGGGAGTCAGGGGGGAGACTATGGCTACACCTTC. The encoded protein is CASSPWGSQGGDYGYTF.

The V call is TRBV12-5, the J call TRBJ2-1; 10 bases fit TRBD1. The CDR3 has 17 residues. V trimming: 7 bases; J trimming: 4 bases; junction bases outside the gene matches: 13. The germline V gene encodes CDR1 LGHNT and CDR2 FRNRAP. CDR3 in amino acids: CASATEGTGALYNEQFF. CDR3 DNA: TGTGCTAGTGCCACGGAGGGGACAGGGGCATTATACAATGAGCAGTTCTTC. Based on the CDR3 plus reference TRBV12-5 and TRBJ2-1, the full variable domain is DARVTQTPRHKVTEMGQEVTMRCQPILGHNTVFWYRQTMMQGLELLAYFRNRAPLDDSGMPKDRFSAEMPDATLATLKIQPSEPRDSAVYFCASATEGTGALYNEQFFGPGTRLTVL.

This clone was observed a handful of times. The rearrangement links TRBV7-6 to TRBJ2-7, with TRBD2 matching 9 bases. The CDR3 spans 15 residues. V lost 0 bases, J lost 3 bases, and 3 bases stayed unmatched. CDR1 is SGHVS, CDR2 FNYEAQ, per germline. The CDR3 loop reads CASSLASGSYYEQYF. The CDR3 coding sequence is TGTGCCAGCAGCTTAGCTAGCGGGAGCTACTACGAGCAGTACTTC.

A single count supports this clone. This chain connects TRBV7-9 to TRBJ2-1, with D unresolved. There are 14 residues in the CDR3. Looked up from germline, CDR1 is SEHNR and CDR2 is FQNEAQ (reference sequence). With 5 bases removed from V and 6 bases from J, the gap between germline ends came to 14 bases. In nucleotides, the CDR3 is TGTGCCAGCAGCCCCCGGCTAGGCCCCAATGAGCAGTTCTTC. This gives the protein CASSPRLGPNEQFF.